The following is a T cell receptor beta chain sequence with its context. What this receptor recognizes is not known. Base qualities are not provided; no much larger clone lies one nucleotide away. V loses 2 bases, J loses 8 bases, and the germline ends lie 12 bases apart. Measured from the cysteine to the phenylalanine, the CDR3 is 13 residues long. This entry keeps only the CDR3 DNA: 39 bases, framed from base 1. CDR1 MNHNS and CDR2 SASEGT were looked up in the germline V gene. TCRbeta CDR3 regions were amplified from genomic DNA using the immunoSEQ Assay, a bias-controlled multiplex PCR. The authors' pipeline ran thus. Nucleated cell counts per sample were estimated from amplification of reference gene primers within the assay. To quantify the absolute abundance of each unique TCRbeta CDR3 rearrangement, sequence reads were collapsed and filtered. For each sample, productive Simpson clonality was calculated as the square root of Simpson's diversity index across productive rearrangements. The table was pulled from immuneACCESS by TCRdb, which kept in-frame rearrangements only. Such tables lose some clones; where checked, under half of the loss comes from unresolved V genes, and the rest has no known cause. V, J and clone size reflect that table, while D and trimming were determined from the DNA. The sample yields approximately 260,000 clones; about 80% were counted once. Roughly 4.6% of the sample goes to the ten largest clones.

Collaborating institutions collected whole blood in K2EDTA tubes following their own protocols. Collaborator samples were shipped for TCRbeta analysis as frozen whole blood, isolated PBMCs, or DNA extracted from either sample type. The data were taken from a study of blood T cell repertoires in COVID-19 (dated by TCRdb to 2020 to 2022). Turning to the overall study: Samples covering the acute and convalescent phases of COVID-19 were provided by collaborators in the United States, Italy and Spain. The material from the prospective study consisted of cDNA or gDNA derived from T cells, B-cell-depleted T cells, or PBMCs. The dataset comprised deeply sampled blood TCRbeta repertoires from subjects exposed to, actively infected with, or recovered from COVID-19. The repertoires were released in a freely available public database intended as a resource for research on the immune response to SARS-CoV-2. The samples were drawn from the first 160 participants of the ongoing ImmuneRACE study and from 950 to 1,500 subjects provided by 6 global collaborators. A de-identified subject ID, COVID-19 status, age in years and sex were almost always included in the sample metadata. HLA class I and class II types, where available, came from metadata supplied by the sample provider rather than from assay-based typing.

Study-wide conclusions, independent of this receptor: How much clinical and demographic metadata was included differed by source and by participant, and the metadata was provided uncurated.

Source material: peripheral blood. This TCR was sampled from a woman of 80 years or more with active or convalescent COVID-19. The rearranged chain carries TRBV6-1 and TRBJ1-2; confidence is insufficient to name the D gene. The sequenced DNA: TGTGCCAGCAGTGAATCTCTGGCGCGGGGCTACACCTTC. Translated, this is CASSESLARGYTF.